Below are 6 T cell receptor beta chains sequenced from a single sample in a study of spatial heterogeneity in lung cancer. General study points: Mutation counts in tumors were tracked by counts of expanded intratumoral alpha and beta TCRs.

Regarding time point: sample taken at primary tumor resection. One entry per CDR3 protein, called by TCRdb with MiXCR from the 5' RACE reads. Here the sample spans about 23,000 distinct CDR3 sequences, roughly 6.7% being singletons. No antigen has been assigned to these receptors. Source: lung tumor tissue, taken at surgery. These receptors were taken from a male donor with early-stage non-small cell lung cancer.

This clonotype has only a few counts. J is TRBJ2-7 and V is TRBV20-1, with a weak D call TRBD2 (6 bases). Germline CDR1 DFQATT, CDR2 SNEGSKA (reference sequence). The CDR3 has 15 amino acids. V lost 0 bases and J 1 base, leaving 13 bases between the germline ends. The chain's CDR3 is CSARDGGSGSYEQYF. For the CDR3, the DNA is TGCAGTGCTAGAGATGGAGGGTCAGGGTCCTACGAGCAGTACTTC.

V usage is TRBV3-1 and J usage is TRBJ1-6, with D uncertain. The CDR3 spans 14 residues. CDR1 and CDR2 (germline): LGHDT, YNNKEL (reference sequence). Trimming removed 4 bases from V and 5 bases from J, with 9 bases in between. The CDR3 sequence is CASSRVRNNSPLHF. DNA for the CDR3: TGTGCCAGCAGCCGGGTCAGGAATAATTCACCCCTCCACTTT. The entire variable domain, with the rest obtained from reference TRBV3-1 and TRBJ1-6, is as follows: DTAVSQTPKYLVTQMGNDKSIKCEQNLGHDTMYWYKQDSKKFLKIMFSYNNKELIINETVPNRFSPKSPDKAHLNLHINSLELGDSAVYFCASSRVRNNSPLHFGNGTRLTVT.

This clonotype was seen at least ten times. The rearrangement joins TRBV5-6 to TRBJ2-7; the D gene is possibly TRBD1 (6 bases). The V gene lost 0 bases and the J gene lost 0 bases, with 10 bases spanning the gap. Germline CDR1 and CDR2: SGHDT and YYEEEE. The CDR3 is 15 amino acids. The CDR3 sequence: CASSLARGSSYEQYF. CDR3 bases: TGTGCCAGCAGCTTGGCGAGGGGGAGCTCCTACGAGCAGTACTTC. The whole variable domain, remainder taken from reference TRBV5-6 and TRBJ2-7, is DAGVTQSPTHLIKTRGQQVTLRCSPKSGHDTVSWYQQALGQGPQFIFQYYEEEERQRGNFPDRFSGHQFPNYSSELNVNALLLGDSALYLCASSLARGSSYEQYFGPGTRLTVT.

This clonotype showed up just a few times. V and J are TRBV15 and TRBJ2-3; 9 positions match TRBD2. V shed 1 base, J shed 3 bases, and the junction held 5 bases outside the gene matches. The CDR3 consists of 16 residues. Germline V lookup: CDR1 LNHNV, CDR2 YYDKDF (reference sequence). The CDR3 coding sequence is TGTGCCACCAGCAGAGTCCCTGGACTAGCGACAGATACGCAGTATTTT. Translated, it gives CATSRVPGLATDTQYF.

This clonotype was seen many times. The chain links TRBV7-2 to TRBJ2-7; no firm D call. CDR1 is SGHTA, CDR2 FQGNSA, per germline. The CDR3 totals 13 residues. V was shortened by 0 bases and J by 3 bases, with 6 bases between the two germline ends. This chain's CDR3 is CASSLAVVYEQYF. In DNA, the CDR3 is TGTGCCAGCAGCTTAGCTGTGGTCTACGAGCAGTACTTC. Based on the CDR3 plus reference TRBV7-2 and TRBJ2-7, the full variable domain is GAGVSQSPSNKVTEKGKDVELRCDPISGHTALYWYRQSLGQGLEFLIYFQGNSAPDKSGLPSDRFSAERTGGSVSTLTIQRTQQEDSAVYLCASSLAVVYEQYFGPGTRLTVT.

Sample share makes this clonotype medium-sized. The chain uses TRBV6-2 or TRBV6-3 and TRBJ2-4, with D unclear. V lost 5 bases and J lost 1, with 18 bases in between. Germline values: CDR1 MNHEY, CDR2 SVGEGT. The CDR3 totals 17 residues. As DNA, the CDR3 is TGTGCCAGCAGTAAAATGCAGACGAGGTCGGCCAAAAACATTCAGTACTTC. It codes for CASSKMQTRSAKNIQYF.